The present TCR beta chain was sequenced within a study of low-dose radiotherapy and immunotherapy resistance in tumors. Study-level information: Cohort 1 was given 0.5 Gy fractions every 2 weeks, 6.5 Gy in total. Intravenous ipilimumab 1 mg/kg every six weeks was given with nivolumab 240 mg every two weeks.

Covering alpha and beta chains, TRAV- and TRBV-specific primers were used for the first-strand cDNA. TCR amplification involved 20 PCR cycles with a constant-region primer and V-primer adapter. TCRdb reprocessed the reads via MiXCR and lists one record per CDR3 protein. The data contain roughly 56,000 distinct CDR3 sequences, approximately 22% of them seen just once; the ten biggest clones take up approximately 6.7%. The sample's time point: after trial treatment. Treatment of the sample: LDRT plus nivolumab, ipilimumab, low-dose cyclophosphamide and aspirin (RACIN trial). Points on this clonotype: One end of the junction does not line up with germline, which may come from a read error.

From germline, CDR1 is SNHLY and CDR2 FYNNEI. The CDR3 contains 12 residues. This chain links TRBV2 with TRBJ1-2, with 7 bases lining up with TRBD1. Sequenced here: PBMCs, sampled after low-dose radiotherapy plus immunotherapy. The clonotype comes from a male donor with prostate cancer. The CDR3 sequence: CASREDRDGYTF. CDR3 in DNA: TGTGCCAGCAGAGAAGACAGGGACGGCTACACCTTC.